The source of this T cell receptor (beta chain) is a study of cytomegalovirus exposure and HLA in healthy donors. A remark on this clone: Its antigen is currently unknown.

Clones were read by immunoSEQ multiplex PCR, and TCRdb kept only the in-frame ones, dropping some. The table has approximately 60,000 clones, over 75% seen once; the top ten hold about 3%. Germline CDR1 reads SEHNR; CDR2 reads FQNEAQ (reference sequence). With 3 bases removed from V and 4 bases from J, the gap between germline ends came to 19 bases. CDR3 length equals 18 residues. Study-wide results and limits: Accounts indicate the classifier identified cytomegalovirus status with strong specificity and sensitivity. The study recorded 150 to 200 TCR beta chains that were cytomegalovirus-associated.

The sample consisted of PBMCs. The TCR comes from a young man in good health and CMV-seronegative. V and J are TRBV7-9 and TRBJ2-6; TRBD2 might be the D (5 bases). In DNA, the CDR3 is TGTGCCAGCAGCTTTTTGGGGAGTATTGGTGAGGGGGCCAACGTCCTGACTTTC. Its protein product is CASSFLGSIGEGANVLTF.